This note documents a single TCR beta chain sequence. Cohort 3 recovery required two negative PCRs, clearance, or symptom resolution. Sequenced by immunoSEQ multiplex PCR; TCRdb stores in-frame clones only, minus some. Among under 300,000 clones listed, approximately 85% were seen once. Germline-derived CDR1 and CDR2 are MDHEN and SYDVKM. Trimming took off 2 bases at V and 2 bases at J, with 9 bases between the two ends. The CDR3 is 14 residues long. The sample originates from a study of blood T cell repertoires in COVID-19. The TCR comes from a woman between 25 and 40 years old who had recovered from COVID-19. Sequencing was carried out using PBMCs or T cells enriched from blood (not recorded which). This chain links TRBV28 with TRBJ1-2, with D tentatively TRBD1 (5 bases). CDR3 sequence reads: CASSLGGKNYGYTF. The CDR3 nucleotides are TGTGCCAGCAGTTTAGGGGGGAAAAACTATGGCTACACCTTC.